What follows is one T cell receptor (beta chain) and its context. Its antigen is still unknown. The source of the sample is a study of T cells after yellow fever vaccination. Study observations and caveats: Most clones from primary vaccination were detected again post-booster (96% CD4, 88% CD8).

TCRdb recomputed calls from the 5' RACE reads with MiXCR, one row per CDR3 protein. The sample has more than 300,000 distinct CDR3 sequences, roughly 10% seen once. This material consisted of CD4+ T cells sorted from PBMCs, taken 45 days after the yellow fever booster vaccination. This clonotype originated in a man aged 18 to 29 who received the YFV17D yellow fever vaccine.

CDR3 protein: CASSLGLAVGETQYF. The CDR3 nucleotides read TGTGCCAGCAGCTTGGGACTAGCGGTAGGGGAGACCCAGTACTTC. This chain uses TRBV5-5 with TRBJ2-5; 9 nucleotides line up with TRBD2. This CDR3 is 15 amino acids long. J gave up 5 bases and V 0 bases, and 5 bases lay outside the gene matches. The germline V gene encodes CDR1 SGHKS and CDR2 YYEKEE (reference sequence).